Below, 27 T cell receptor beta chains from the same sample are listed, as sequenced in a study of T-cell memory formation after mild COVID-19. TCRdb re-called the 5' RACE reads through MiXCR, storing one row per CDR3 protein. The sample has about 110,000 distinct CDR3 sequences; roughly a sixth are singletons. Sequencing was performed on PBMCs or a T cell subset sorted from them (not recorded which). The receptors derive from a man aged 18 to 29 who had mild COVID-19 (a few samples of this study predate the infection). Cell type and time point are not known.

J is TRBJ2-3 and V is TRBV7-3; 11 bases line up with TRBD2. V lost 8 bases, J lost 4 bases, and 5 bases stayed unmatched. Germline V CDR1 and CDR2: SGHTA, FQGTGA. The CDR3 runs to 14 residues. CDR3 protein: CASRSGGASDTQYF. DNA of the CDR3: TGTGCCAGCCGTAGCGGGGGGGCCTCAGATACGCAGTATTTT.

This clonotype was seen many times. The V gene is TRBV4-3, the J gene TRBJ2-1; D ambiguous. Germline CDR1 is LGHNA and CDR2 is YSLEER. The CDR3 has 12 residues. V lost 1 base and J lost 6, with 4 bases in between. Here the CDR3 reads CASSQVANEQFF. Here the CDR3 DNA reads TGCGCCAGCAGCCAAGTTGCCAATGAGCAGTTCTTC.

The rearrangement links TRBV10-2 to TRBJ2-3, with 8 bases that match TRBD2. This CDR3 spans 13 amino acids. Germline assignment: CDR1 WSHSY and CDR2 SAAADI. Germline trimming cut 7 bases from V and 4 bases from J; bases unmatched to any gene: 4. CDR3 in DNA: TGCGCCAGCAAAGCGGGGGAACCAGATACGCAGTATTTT. Protein product: CASKAGEPDTQYF.

This clonotype was counted many times. The V gene is TRBV4-3, the J gene TRBJ2-7, with 15 positions matching TRBD2. CDR3 size: 17 residues. Germline V CDR1 and CDR2: LGHNA, YSLEER. V shed 3 bases and J 1 base; nucleotides not matched to a gene: 4. The CDR3 reads CASSQGLAGGRSYEQYF. CDR3 DNA sequence: TGCGCCAGCAGCCAGGGACTAGCGGGGGGTAGGTCCTACGAGCAGTACTTC.

The table lists this clonotype with a few counts. This chain joins TRBV10-3 and TRBJ2-5; 8 bases fit TRBD1. The germline V gene has CDR1 ENHRY and CDR2 SYGVKD. This CDR3 contains 13 residues. The junction had 3 bases not matched to a gene; V was cut back by 5 bases and J by 4 bases. This CDR3 reads CAISPRGRETQYF. CDR3 nucleotide sequence: TGTGCCATCAGTCCCAGGGGGCGAGAGACCCAGTACTTC.

This chain uses TRBV5-1 with TRBJ2-5, with D unresolved. The V gene lost 3 bases and the J gene lost 1 base, with 10 bases spanning the gap. CDR1 is SGHRS, CDR2 YFSETQ, per germline. The CDR3 loop spans 14 amino acids. CDR3 nucleotide sequence: TGCGCCAGCAGCTCTCGCGGCCCCCAAGAGACCCAGTACTTC. As protein: CASSSRGPQETQYF.

V and J are TRBV6-4 and TRBJ1-1; D unclear. V was trimmed by 2 bases and J by 1 base, leaving 11 bases between them. Germline CDR1 MRHNA, CDR2 SNTAGT. The length of the CDR3 is 15 residues. The CDR3 DNA is TGTGCCAGCAGTGACACCCCGGACGGGAACACTGAAGCTTTCTTT. It yields the protein CASSDTPDGNTEAFF.

The chain links TRBV7-9 to TRBJ2-3; D may be TRBD2 (6 bases). This CDR3 is built from 18 residues. Per germline, CDR1 SEHNR and CDR2 FQNEAQ (reference sequence). V lost 10 bases and J lost 1, with 27 bases in between. The CDR3 DNA follows: TGTGCCACCTCTCCAGCGGCCAGCGGGTTGTGGGGCACAGATACGCAGTATTTT. This gives the protein CATSPAASGLWGTDTQYF.

The gene calls are TRBV15 and TRBJ1-2; possibly TRBD1 for D (5 bases). There are 14 residues in the CDR3. V was shortened by 5 bases and J by 7 bases, with 17 bases between the two germline ends. Germline V gives CDR1 LNHNV, CDR2 YYDKDF (reference sequence). CDR3 protein: CATSSRGKVSGYTF. The CDR3 DNA reads as TGTGCCACCAGCTCCCGGGGGAAGGTCTCTGGCTACACCTTC.

The chain links TRBV7-2 to TRBJ2-5, with 12 nucleotides matching TRBD2. With V trimmed by 3 bases and J by 5 bases, 4 bases remained unmatched. The CDR3 extends over 15 amino acids. Germline V gene sequence: CDR1 SGHTA, CDR2 FQGNSA. CDR3 coding DNA: TGTGCCAGCAGCTTTTCCGGACTAGCGGGGGAGACCCAGTACTTC. This translates into CASSFSGLAGETQYF.

This clonotype was observed a few times. The CDR3 here is CASSWPGARETQYF. The DNA for the CDR3 is TGTGCCAGCAGCTGGCCGGGAGCAAGAGAGACCCAGTACTTC. The chain uses TRBV5-4 and TRBJ2-5; D possibly corresponds to TRBD2 (6 bases). Germline loops: CDR1 SGHNT, CDR2 YYREEE (reference sequence). Trimming pared 3 bases from V and 4 bases from J, leaving 13 bases between. The CDR3 spans 14 residues.

This clonotype has just a few counts. The V gene is TRBV7-2, the J gene TRBJ2-3; 7 nucleotides agree with TRBD2. Trimming cost V 3 bases and J 1 base; bases outside gene matches: 4. There are 15 residues in the CDR3. CDR1 and CDR2 from the germline V gene are SGHTA and FQGNSA. CDR3 sequence: CASSFYSGGTDTQYF. Here the CDR3 DNA reads TGTGCCAGCAGCTTCTACAGCGGGGGCACAGATACGCAGTATTTT.

In its sample, this clonotype was seen a few times. The chain recombines TRBV6-4 with TRBJ2-3; D gene unclear. Germline loops: CDR1 MRHNA, CDR2 SNTAGT. V was trimmed by 6 bases and J by 2 bases, leaving 9 bases between them. The CDR3 runs to 13 residues. This chain's CDR3 is CASSGPTTDTQYF. The CDR3 nucleotides read TGTGCCAGCAGCGGACCTACCACAGATACGCAGTATTTT.

This chain uses TRBV10-3 with TRBJ2-5; 8 nucleotides line up with TRBD1. This CDR3 has 14 residues. Unmatched junction bases numbered 7, after V lost 6 bases and J lost 4 bases. CDR1 ENHRY and CDR2 SYGVKD come from the germline V gene. The DNA for the CDR3 is TGTGCCATCAGGACAGCCGACAGGGGAGAGACCCAGTACTTC. This codes for CAIRTADRGETQYF.

The chain's CDR3 is CASSYSGGAYGDTQYF. CDR3 DNA sequence: TGTGCCAGCAGCTATAGCGGGGGGGCCTACGGAGATACGCAGTATTTT. This sequence joins TRBV9 and TRBJ2-3; TRBD2 aligns across 11 bases. CDR1 is SGDLS and CDR2 is YYNGEE in the germline V gene. Unmatched junction bases numbered 9, after V lost 4 bases and J lost 5 bases. The CDR3 runs 16 residues.

This clonotype was seen only once. The gene calls are TRBV10-1 and TRBJ1-1; D is ambiguous. CDR1 and CDR2 (germline): WNHNN, SYGVQD (reference sequence). Trimming removed 2 bases from V and 1 base from J, with 14 bases in between. The CDR3 runs to 16 residues. Written as DNA, the CDR3 is TGCGCCAGCAGTGAGGGTGGGAAGACGGAGAACACTGAAGCTTTCTTT. Protein sequence: CASSEGGKTENTEAFF.

V is TRBV4-1 and J is TRBJ1-5; D call uncertain. The CDR3 is 17 residues long. Germline V gene sequence: CDR1 MGHRA, CDR2 YSYEKL. With 0 bases removed from V and 0 bases from J, the gap between germline ends came to 12 bases. The CDR3: CASSQDIASYSNQPQHF. CDR3 nucleotides: TGCGCCAGCAGCCAAGATATCGCCAGCTATAGCAATCAGCCCCAGCATTTT.

This clonotype was seen a few times. The V call is TRBV6-6, the J call TRBJ1-5; 10 bases match TRBD1. V lost 6 bases and J lost 2; bases outside the gene matches: 4. The CDR3 extends over 15 amino acids. Per germline, CDR1 MNHNY and CDR2 SVGAGI (reference sequence). The CDR3 sequence is CASSPTGGGNQPQHF. The CDR3 DNA reads TGTGCCAGCAGCCCGACAGGGGGCGGCAATCAGCCCCAGCATTTT.

In its sample, this clonotype was seen once. This chain's CDR3 is CASSQGRESNTEAFF. Here the CDR3 DNA reads TGTGCCAGCAGCCAAGGACGGGAATCGAACACTGAAGCTTTCTTT. The chain links TRBV4-2 to TRBJ1-1; D not certain. Trimming shortened V by 1 base and J by 1 base, and 10 bases separated the two germline ends. Germline V gene data show CDR1 as LGHNA and CDR2 as YNFKEQ. This CDR3 spans 15 amino acids.

This clonotype was seen a few times. The chain links TRBV3-1 to TRBJ2-3, with 8 bases aligning to TRBD2. The V gene end was trimmed by 4 bases and the J gene end by 2 bases; junction bases not matched to a gene: 2. Germline V gene data show CDR1 as LGHDT and CDR2 as YNNKEL (reference sequence). This CDR3 has 14 residues. The CDR3 region has the DNA TGTGCCAGCAGCCCGGGAGGGACCACAGATACGCAGTATTTT. It codes for CASSPGGTTDTQYF.

This clonotype was detected ten times or more. The J gene is TRBJ1-2, the V gene TRBV5-6; 7 bases map to TRBD1. The germline V gene has CDR1 SGHDT and CDR2 YYEEEE. This CDR3 region has 14 residues. J lost 4 bases, V lost 6 bases, and 9 bases had no gene match. In nucleotides, the CDR3 is TGTGCCAGCAACGCACGGACAGGCGCCTATGGCTACACCTTC. This gives the protein CASNARTGAYGYTF. The full variable domain, with the rest looked up from reference TRBV5-6 and TRBJ1-2, is DAGVTQSPTHLIKTRGQQVTLRCSPKSGHDTVSWYQQALGQGPQFIFQYYEEEERQRGNFPDRFSGHQFPNYSSELNVNALLLGDSALYLCASNARTGAYGYTFGSGTRLTVV.

The chain carries TRBV5-1 and TRBJ2-5, with D tentatively TRBD1 or TRBD2 (5 bases each). There are 14 residues in the CDR3. CDR1 and CDR2 (germline): SGHRS, YFSETQ. V was clipped by 0 bases and J by 5 bases, with 11 bases between them. CDR3: CASSLVGVVETQYF. The CDR3 coding sequence is TGCGCCAGCAGCTTGGTGGGGGTGGTGGAGACCCAGTACTTC.

This clonotype was seen a few times. The chain employs TRBV6-6 and TRBJ1-1; D is ambiguous. The V gene lost 8 bases and the J gene lost 4 bases, with 11 bases spanning the gap. Germline CDR1 is MNHNY and CDR2 is SVGAGI (reference sequence). CDR3 length equals 12 residues. CDR3 protein: CASAPQGTEAFF. The CDR3 DNA sequence: TGTGCCAGCGCCCCCCAAGGCACTGAAGCTTTCTTT.

This clonotype turned up a few times. The gene calls are TRBV4-3 and TRBJ2-1, with a weak D call TRBD2 (5 bases). Trimming cost V 1 base and J 2 bases, with 6 bases left between them. The CDR3 length is 14 residues. Germline values: CDR1 LGHNA, CDR2 YSLEER. The CDR3 is CASSQVGTYNEQFF. The CDR3 nucleotides are TGCGCCAGCAGCCAAGTCGGGACCTACAATGAGCAGTTCTTC.

In this sample, this clonotype turned up many times. The chain recombines TRBV2 with TRBJ2-2; D unclear. Looked up from germline, CDR1 is SNHLY and CDR2 is FYNNEI. The CDR3 spans 12 residues. The ends were cut back, 1 base at V and 10 bases at J, with 7 bases in the middle. CDR3 coding DNA: TGTGCCAGCAGTGAAGGATACGTGGAGCTGTTTTTT. Its translation: CASSEGYVELFF.

The rearrangement joins TRBV24-1 to TRBJ1-1; 7 positions agree with TRBD1. After removal of 4 bases from V and 3 bases from J, the junction contained 7 bases not matched to a gene. Germline CDR1 reads KGHDR; CDR2 reads SFDVKD. The CDR3 is made up of 15 amino acids. CDR3 bases: TGTGCCACCAGTGAGCGCAGGGGGTACGACACTGAAGCTTTCTTT. Its protein is CATSERRGYDTEAFF.

The rearrangement links TRBV5-1 to TRBJ2-5, with TRBD2 matching over 9 bases. The CDR3 sequence is 14 residues long. The V segment lost 4 bases and the J segment 4 bases; nucleotides outside the gene matches: 5. CDR1 SGHRS and CDR2 YFSETQ come from the germline V gene. The CDR3 coding sequence is TGCGCCAGCAGCGGATTAGCGGGGGCAGAGACCCAGTACTTC. This sequence encodes CASSGLAGAETQYF.